This TCR beta chain was identified during a study of cytomegalovirus exposure and HLA in healthy donors. Study summary: A later analysis reported the 90 to 150 validation repertoires used the same platform as the approximately 650 first-cohort repertoires. Overall study results and limits: Some TCR beta chains (over 150 of them) were listed as cytomegalovirus-associated.

Only in-frame clones appear in the TCRdb table, and some are missing; sequencing was by immunoSEQ multiplex PCR. The sample carries roughly 150,000 clones, 70% to 85% recorded once. Trimming removed 9 bases from V and 3 bases from J, with 15 bases in between. The CDR3 covers 13 residues. Germline assignment: CDR1 LGHNT and CDR2 FRNRAP. A note on this clone: Its antigen is as yet unknown.

The chain links TRBV12-5 to TRBJ2-7; TRBD1 is a possible D gene (6 bases). The source material was PBMCs. The clonotype comes from a man aged 25-40 years in good health and CMV-seropositive. The CDR3 here is CASTGPNDYEQYF. The CDR3 DNA sequence: TGTGCTAGCACAGGGCCGAATGACTACGAGCAGTACTTC.